The 8 T cell receptor beta chains listed next were all sequenced from one sample in a study of cytomegalovirus exposure and HLA in healthy donors. The PCR had 60 Vbeta and 13 Jbeta primers. Repertoires were generated with immunoSEQ multiplex PCR, while TCRdb's copy carries only in-frame clones and drops some. This sample has about 110,000 clones; about 70% occur once, and the top ten carry under 4%. Sample: PBMCs. These receptors came from a man between 25 and 39 years old in good health and CMV-seronegative.

This clone has only a few counts. The chain uses TRBV19 and TRBJ2-5, with TRBD2 identical over 9 bases. The J segment lost 5 bases and the V segment lost 3 bases, leaving 7 bases of the junction unmatched. In germline, CDR1 is LNHDA, CDR2 SQIVND (reference sequence). CDR3 length: 15 residues. As DNA, the CDR3 is TGTGCCAGTAGTATTGATAGCGGGAGCGGCGAGACCCAGTACTTC. Its protein is CASSIDSGSGETQYF.

The chain joins TRBV14 to TRBJ1-4, with 10 bases aligning to TRBD1. After removal of 4 bases from V and 7 bases from J, the junction contained 3 bases not matched to a gene. This CDR3 contains 14 residues. Germline V lookup: CDR1 SGHDN, CDR2 FVKESK. The CDR3 sequence is CASSPWDRGEKLFF. Written as DNA, the CDR3 is TGTGCCAGCAGCCCATGGGACAGGGGTGAAAAACTGTTTTTT. Based on the CDR3 plus reference TRBV14 and TRBJ1-4, the full variable domain is EAGVTQFPSHSVIEKGQTVTLRCDPISGHDNLYWYRRVMGKEIKFLLHFVKESKQDESGMPNNRFLAERTGGTYSTLKVQPAELEDSGVYFCASSPWDRGEKLFFGSGTQLSVL.

The J gene is TRBJ2-5, the V gene TRBV2; 11 bases are shared with TRBD2. Looked up from germline, CDR1 is SNHLY and CDR2 is FYNNEI. This CDR3 is 15 amino acids long. With 1 base clipped from V and 2 bases from J, the junction kept 0 bases outside the gene matches. The CDR3 region is CASSEGLAGQETQYF. The CDR3 DNA sequence: TGTGCCAGCAGTGAAGGACTAGCGGGACAAGAGACCCAGTACTTC.

The J gene is TRBJ1-4, the V gene TRBV2, with TRBD1 matching 9 bases. From germline, CDR1 is SNHLY and CDR2 FYNNEI. The length of the CDR3 is 14 residues. The J segment lost 3 bases and the V segment lost 4 bases, leaving 0 bases of the junction unmatched. The DNA of the CDR3 is TGTGCCAGCAGTGGACAGGGGGCTAATGAAAAACTGTTTTTT. This sequence encodes CASSGQGANEKLFF. Full variable domain (outside the CDR3, taken from reference TRBV2 and TRBJ1-4): EPEVTQTPSHQVTQMGQEVILRCVPISNHLYFYWYRQILGQKVEFLVSFYNNEISEKSEIFDDQFSVERPDGSNFTLKIRSTKLEDSAMYFCASSGQGANEKLFFGSGTQLSVL.

This clone has only a few counts. The chain employs TRBV5-5 and TRBJ2-3, with TRBD2 matching over 9 bases. J was trimmed by 4 bases and V by 4 bases; bases with no gene match: 4. The CDR3 covers 14 residues. The V gene's germline CDR1 is SGHKS and CDR2 YYEKEE (reference sequence). The CDR3 region is CASSVAGVPDTQYF. Here the CDR3 DNA reads TGTGCCAGCAGCGTAGCGGGAGTGCCAGATACGCAGTATTTT.

CDR3 coding DNA: TGCAGCGTTGAGTTACAGGGGTGGCGAGAGACCCAGTACTTC. Protein sequence: CSVELQGWRETQYF. This chain joins TRBV29-1 and TRBJ2-5; 7 bases align to TRBD1. Germline CDR1 reads SQVTM; CDR2 reads ANQGSEA. V shed 3 bases, J shed 4 bases, and the junction held 8 bases outside the gene matches. This CDR3 comprises 14 residues.

The CDR3 region has the DNA TGTGCCAGCACACCCTCGGGAGGCGGGCGTAAGGAGACCCAGTACTTC. It yields the protein CASTPSGGGRKETQYF. This sequence joins TRBV5-4 and TRBJ2-5; 7 nucleotides align to TRBD2. The CDR3 extends over 16 amino acids. V lost 6 bases to trimming and J lost 5 bases; unmatched junction nucleotides: 16. From germline, CDR1 is SGHNT and CDR2 YYREEE (reference sequence).

A note on this clone: Other DNA sequences within the sample encode an identical CDR3. The chain links TRBV7-2 to TRBJ2-7; 8 bases fit TRBD1. The CDR3 consists of 15 residues. The V gene's germline CDR1 is SGHTA and CDR2 FQGNSA. V lost 5 bases and J lost 3; bases outside the gene matches: 9. CDR3 region: CASSLTPGQGYEQYF. In nucleotides, the CDR3 is TGTGCCAGCAGCCTTACACCAGGACAGGGCTACGAGCAGTACTTC.